This T cell receptor beta chain originates from a study of cytotoxic CD8 clonotypes in ibrutinib-treated CLL. The overall study: Patients attained some 25 partial and 2 complete responses; at median around 68 months, approximately 15 remained remitted while around 12 progressed.

Overall study findings and caveats: A rise in clonality was seen at ibrutinib response, and a fall back toward baseline was seen at progression. Private clonotypes, not public ones, expanded at ibrutinib response.

Concerning this clone: The antigen is undetermined.

Assay used: immunoSEQ multiplex PCR; TCRdb lists only in-frame clones, some missing. The repertoire holds about 270,000 clones, 70% to 80% seen once, with around 5.3% in the top ten. Trimming took off 5 bases at V and 0 bases at J, with 11 bases between the two ends. This CDR3 contains 14 residues. CDR1 is SGHDT, CDR2 YYEEEE, per germline. The source is a human donor with chronic lymphocytic leukemia. The chain carries TRBV5-6 and TRBJ1-1; no firm D call. Sequencing was performed on PBMCs, taken at disease progression, from a patient treated with ibrutinib. The CDR3 spells CASRPDGLNTEAFF. The DNA of the CDR3 is TGTGCCAGCAGACCGGACGGGCTGAACACTGAAGCTTTCTTT.